This entry concerns a single T cell receptor (beta chain). The data were produced by immunoSEQ multiplex PCR, yet TCRdb's version contains in-frame clones alone and is incomplete. The sample records some 130,000 clones, 70% to 90% being singletons. This CDR3 spans 14 amino acids. Trimming took 3 bases from V and 3 from J; bases not matched to a gene: 4. CDR1 and CDR2 (germline): SGHDT, YYEEEE. The data derive from a study of T cell responses to AZD1222 COVID-19 vaccine. Source: peripheral blood, taken on day 0 of AZD1222 vaccination. The rearrangement uses TRBV5-6 and TRBJ1-1; 8 bases agree with TRBD1. This TCR derives from an adult in good health. The CDR3 DNA is TGTGCCAGCAGCTGGGGACAGGAGGACACTGAAGCTTTCTTT. Translation gives CASSWGQEDTEAFF.